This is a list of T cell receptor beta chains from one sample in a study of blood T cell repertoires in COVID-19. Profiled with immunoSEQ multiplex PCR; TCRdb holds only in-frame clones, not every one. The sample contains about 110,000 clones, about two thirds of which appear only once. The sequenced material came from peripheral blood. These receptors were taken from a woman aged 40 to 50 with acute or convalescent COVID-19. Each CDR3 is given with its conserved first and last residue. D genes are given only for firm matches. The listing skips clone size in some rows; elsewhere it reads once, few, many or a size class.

CASSLQATRDSPLHF | TGTGCCAGCAGCTTGCAAGCCACGCGGGATTCACCCCTCCACTTT | TRBV5-5 | . | TRBJ1-6 | .
CAWSVLLAGGQGNEQFF | TGTGCCTGGAGTGTACTACTAGCGGGGGGGCAGGGCAATGAGCAGTTCTTC | TRBV30 | TRBD2 | TRBJ2-1 | .
CASSQRGAEAFF | TGTGCCAGCAGCCAACGGGGGGCTGAAGCTTTCTTT | TRBV3-1/TRBV3-2 | . | TRBJ1-1 | .
CASSAGEAGELLF | TGCGCCAGCAGCGCTGGAGAGGCCGGGGAGCTGCTTTTT | TRBV5-1 | . | TRBJ2-2 | once
CASSYAGVGVNIQYF | TGTGCCAGCAGTTACGCAGGGGTAGGCGTAAACATTCAGTACTTC | TRBV27 | . | TRBJ2-4 | .
CASSQAPGQGATEAFF | TGCGCCAGCAGCCAAGCTCCGGGACAGGGGGCTACTGAAGCTTTCTTT | TRBV4-1 | TRBD1 | TRBJ1-1 | .
CAWSSQNSYEQYF | TGTGCCTGGAGTTCCCAGAATTCCTACGAGCAGTACTTC | TRBV30 | . | TRBJ2-7 | .
CASSPRDRVDPSTDTQYF | TGTGCCAGCAGCCCGCGGGACAGGGTGGATCCTAGCACAGATACGCAGTATTTT | TRBV7-9 | TRBD1 | TRBJ2-3 | few
CASSPGRGTEAFF | TGTGCCAGCAGCCCCGGCAGGGGTACTGAAGCTTTCTTT | TRBV11-1 | . | TRBJ1-1 | few
CASSPDKPYEQYF | TGTGCCAGCAGCCCGGACAAGCCCTACGAGCAGTACTTC | TRBV11-2 | . | TRBJ2-7 | .
CAISETSGAGREEWNIQYF | TGTGCCATCAGTGAGACAAGCGGGGCAGGGAGGGAGGAGTGGAACATTCAGTACTTC | TRBV10-3 | TRBD2 | TRBJ2-4 | .
CASSHGGGGYTF | TGTGCCAGCAGCCATGGCGGAGGTGGCTACACCTTC | TRBV3-1/TRBV3-2 | . | TRBJ1-2 | .
CASSYSGGAYGELFF | TGTGCCAGCAGTTATAGCGGGGGGGCCTACGGGGAGCTGTTTTTT | TRBV7-6 | TRBD2 | TRBJ2-2 | .
CASSDLTGPYYEQYF | TGCGCCAGCAGTGACCTGACAGGGCCCTACTACGAGCAGTACTTC | TRBV10-1 | TRBD1 | TRBJ2-7 | .
CASSWTGDTEAFF | TGTGCCAGCAGTTGGACAGGGGACACTGAAGCTTTCTTT | TRBV27 | TRBD1 | TRBJ1-1 | .
CAWSPGRDTQYF | TGTGCCTGGAGTCCCGGTCGGGATACGCAGTATTTT | TRBV30 | . | TRBJ2-3 | once
CASSLTGDFYGYTF | TGTGCCAGCAGCTTGACAGGGGATTTCTATGGCTACACCTTC | TRBV5-5 | TRBD1 | TRBJ1-2 | .
CACQGQGARTLHF | TGTGCCTGCCAAGGACAGGGGGCGCGGACCCTCCACTTT | TRBV30 | TRBD1 | TRBJ1-6 | few
CASRLGSQTGEQYF | TGTGCCAGCAGACTAGGGTCCCAGACCGGGGAGCAGTACTTC | TRBV28 | . | TRBJ2-7 | .
CASRGDTQYF | TGTGCCAGCCGAGGGGATACGCAGTATTTT | TRBV6-5 | . | TRBJ2-3 | .
CASSEGGPTEAFF | TGTGCCAGCAGTGAAGGAGGGCCCACTGAAGCTTTCTTT | TRBV25-1 | . | TRBJ1-1 | .
CATRGRGRGELFF | TGTGCCACCCGGGGGAGGGGAAGAGGGGAGCTGTTTTTT | TRBV19 | TRBD2 | TRBJ2-2 | once
CASSQRRKGLSEAFF | TGCGCCAGCAGTCAAAGGCGGAAGGGGCTCTCTGAAGCTTTCTTT | TRBV23-1 | . | TRBJ1-1 | few
CASSRSRGFWQPQHF | TGTGCCAGTAGTAGGAGCAGGGGGTTTTGGCAGCCCCAGCATTTT | TRBV19 | TRBD1 | TRBJ1-5 | .
CASSLMVSSPEPDF | TGCGCCAGCAGCTTGATGGTTTCGAGCCCCGAACCCGATTTT | TRBV5-1 | . | TRBJ1-3 | few
CASSLKVGQGAQETQYF | TGTGCCAGCAGCTTGAAGGTCGGACAGGGGGCCCAAGAGACCCAGTACTTC | TRBV5-6 | TRBD1 | TRBJ2-5 | .
CATSDPGGDTDTQYF | TGTGCCACCAGTGATCCGGGGGGGGACACAGATACGCAGTATTTT | TRBV24-1 | TRBD2 | TRBJ2-3 | .
CASSRSPGQKGAFF | TGTGCCAGCAGCAGATCTCCGGGACAGAAGGGAGCTTTCTTT | TRBV13 | TRBD1 | TRBJ1-1 | .
CAIRVDRVGYTF | TGTGCCATCAGAGTGGACAGGGTTGGCTACACCTTC | TRBV10-3 | TRBD1 | TRBJ1-2 | .
CASSLTSQPQHF | TGTGCCAGCAGTTTAACTTCCCAGCCCCAGCATTTT | TRBV12-3/TRBV12-4 | . | TRBJ1-5 | .
CASSLQGARNTGELFF | TGTGCCAGCAGCTTACAGGGGGCGCGAAACACCGGGGAGCTGTTTTTT | TRBV7-3 | TRBD1 | TRBJ2-2 | .
CASSQGGQAREKLFF | TGCGCCAGCAGCCAAGGGGGACAGGCTCGTGAAAAACTGTTTTTT | TRBV4-1 | TRBD1 | TRBJ1-4 | .
CASSQQGIQPQHF | TGTGCCAGCAGCCAACAGGGGATTCAGCCCCAGCATTTT | TRBV9 | TRBD1 | TRBJ1-5 | .
CASSSGLAGYNEQFF | TGTGCCAGCAGCTCGGGACTAGCGGGGTACAATGAGCAGTTCTTC | TRBV5-6 | TRBD2 | TRBJ2-1 | .
CASSLTGGTEAFF | TGTGCCAGCAGCCTTACAGGGGGCACTGAAGCTTTCTTT | TRBV5-5 | TRBD1 | TRBJ1-1 | few
CASSPLRGPSSNSPLHF | TGTGCCAGCAGTCCGCTAAGGGGGCCCTCTAGCAATTCACCCCTCCACTTT | TRBV28 | TRBD1 | TRBJ1-6 | .
CASSLEGARSYEQYF | TGCGCCAGCAGCTTGGAGGGGGCTAGGTCCTACGAGCAGTACTTC | TRBV5-1 | TRBD1 | TRBJ2-7 | .
CASTEGRVNTEAFF | TGTGCCAGCACCGAGGGGAGGGTGAACACTGAAGCTTTCTTT | TRBV11-1 | . | TRBJ1-1 | .
CASSLGLVPGNEQFF | TGTGCCAGCAGCCTGGGACTAGTACCGGGGAATGAGCAGTTCTTC | TRBV3-1/TRBV3-2 | TRBD2 | TRBJ2-1 | .
CASKASGETQYF | TGTGCCAGCAAGGCTAGCGGGGAGACCCAGTACTTC | TRBV7-2 | TRBD2 | TRBJ2-5 | .
CASTSGQGRGYTF | TGTGCCAGCACTTCTGGACAGGGGAGAGGCTACACCTTC | TRBV12-3/TRBV12-4 | TRBD1 | TRBJ1-2 | .
CASSLGGGGAYRELFF | TGTGCCAGCAGCCTCGGGGGCGGGGGGGCCTACCGGGAGCTGTTTTTT | TRBV5-4 | TRBD2 | TRBJ2-2 | .
CASSLSPFGQGGSYGYTF | TGCGCCAGCAGCTTGTCCCCCTTTGGACAGGGGGGATCCTATGGCTACACCTTC | TRBV5-1 | TRBD1 | TRBJ1-2 | .
CASSTDRVGYEQYF | TGTGCCAGCAGCACAGACAGGGTAGGCTACGAGCAGTACTTC | TRBV11-2 | TRBD1 | TRBJ2-7 | .
CASSLRGTTTEAFF | TGTGCCAGCTCATTGCGGGGCACGACCACTGAAGCTTTCTTT | TRBV18 | . | TRBJ1-1 | .
CASSDSSYNSPLHF | TGTGCCAGCAGTGATAGCTCCTATAATTCACCCCTCCACTTT | TRBV6-1 | . | TRBJ1-6 | .
CASGQLGGLGWGTGELFF | TGTGCCAGCGGTCAATTGGGTGGACTGGGGTGGGGCACCGGGGAGCTGTTTTTT | TRBV6-6 | . | TRBJ2-2 | .
CATGTSGGAGETQYF | TGTGCCACCGGGACTAGCGGGGGGGCTGGCGAGACCCAGTACTTC | TRBV24-1 | TRBD2 | TRBJ2-5 | .
CASRPREGPIGEQYF | TGTGCCAGCAGGCCTAGGGAGGGGCCGATTGGCGAGCAGTACTTC | TRBV21-1 | . | TRBJ2-7 | few
CASSLSRSPNNSPLHF | TGTGCCAGCAGCTTATCGAGGAGCCCGAATAATTCACCCCTCCACTTT | TRBV7-8 | . | TRBJ1-6 | many
CASGSTGIGLAGKETQYF | TGTGCTAGTGGGTCGACAGGGATCGGACTAGCGGGAAAAGAGACCCAGTACTTC | TRBV12-5 | TRBD2 | TRBJ2-5 | .
CASKADFRSRGYTF | TGTGCCAGCAAGGCGGACTTCCGATCGCGTGGCTACACCTTC | TRBV3-1/TRBV3-2 | . | TRBJ1-2 | .
CAWRALGSQETQYF | TGTGCCTGGCGGGCACTAGGCAGCCAAGAGACCCAGTACTTC | TRBV30 | . | TRBJ2-5 | .
CASSTRDNHYEQYF | TGTGCCAGTAGTACCCGGGACAACCACTACGAGCAGTACTTC | TRBV19 | . | TRBJ2-7 | few
CASSSSGGWIKEQFF | TGTGCCAGCAGTTCGAGCGGGGGATGGATAAAGGAGCAGTTCTTC | TRBV28 | TRBD2 | TRBJ2-1 | .
CASSPIPGDSYQETQYF | TGCGCCAGCAGCCCCATCCCCGGGGACAGCTACCAAGAGACCCAGTACTTC | TRBV5-1 | TRBD1 | TRBJ2-5 | .
CASSRDSTGDGYTF | TGTGCCAGCAGTCGTGACAGCACTGGCGATGGCTACACCTTC | TRBV7-9 | . | TRBJ1-2 | .